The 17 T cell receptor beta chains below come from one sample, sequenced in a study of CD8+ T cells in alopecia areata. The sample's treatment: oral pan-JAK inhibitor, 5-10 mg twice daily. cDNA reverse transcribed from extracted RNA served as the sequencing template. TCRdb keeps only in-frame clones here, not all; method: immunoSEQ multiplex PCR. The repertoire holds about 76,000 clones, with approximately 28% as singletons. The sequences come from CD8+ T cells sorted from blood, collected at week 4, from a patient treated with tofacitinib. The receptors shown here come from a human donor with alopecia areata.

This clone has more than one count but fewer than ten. CDR3 DNA sequence: TGTGCCAGCGGATTGTGGGGGCGTAGAGATACGCAGTATTTT. Protein sequence: CASGLWGRRDTQYF. The chain links TRBV5-4 to TRBJ2-3; perhaps TRBD1 as D (6 bases). Germline V gene data show CDR1 as SGHNT and CDR2 as YYREEE (reference sequence). This CDR3 is built from 14 residues. The ends were cut back, 7 bases at V and 5 bases at J, with 17 bases in the middle.

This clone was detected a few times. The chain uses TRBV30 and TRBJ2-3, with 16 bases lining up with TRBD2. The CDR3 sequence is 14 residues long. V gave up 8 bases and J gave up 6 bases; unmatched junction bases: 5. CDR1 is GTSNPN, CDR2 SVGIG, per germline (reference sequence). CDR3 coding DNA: TGTGCCGTGGGACTAGCGGGGGGGGCGGATACGCAGTATTTT. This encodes CAVGLAGGADTQYF.

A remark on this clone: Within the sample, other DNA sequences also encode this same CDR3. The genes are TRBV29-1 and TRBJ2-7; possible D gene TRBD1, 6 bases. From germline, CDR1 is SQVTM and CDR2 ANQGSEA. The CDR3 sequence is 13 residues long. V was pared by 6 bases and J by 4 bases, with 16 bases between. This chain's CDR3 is CSVETGTPYEQYF. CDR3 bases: TGCAGCGTAGAGACCGGGACACCATACGAGCAGTACTTC.

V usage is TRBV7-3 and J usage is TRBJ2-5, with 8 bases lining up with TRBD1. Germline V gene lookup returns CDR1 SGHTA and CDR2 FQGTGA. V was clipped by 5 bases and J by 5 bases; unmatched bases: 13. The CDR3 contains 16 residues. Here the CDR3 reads CASSPDARGRRETQYF. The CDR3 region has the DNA TGTGCCAGCAGCCCAGACGCCAGGGGGCGCCGGGAGACCCAGTACTTC.

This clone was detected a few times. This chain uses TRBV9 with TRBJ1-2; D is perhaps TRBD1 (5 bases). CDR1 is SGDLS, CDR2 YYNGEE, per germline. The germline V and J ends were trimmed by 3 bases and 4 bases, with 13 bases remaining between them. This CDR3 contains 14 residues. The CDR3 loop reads CASSEWAGTYGYTF. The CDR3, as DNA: TGTGCCAGCAGCGAGTGGGCAGGGACCTATGGCTACACCTTC. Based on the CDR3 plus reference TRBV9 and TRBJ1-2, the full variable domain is DSGVTQTPKHLITATGQRVTLRCSPRSGDLSVYWYQQSLDQGLQFLIQYYNGEERAKGNILERFSAQQFPDLHSELNLSSLELGDSALYFCASSEWAGTYGYTFGSGTRLTVV.

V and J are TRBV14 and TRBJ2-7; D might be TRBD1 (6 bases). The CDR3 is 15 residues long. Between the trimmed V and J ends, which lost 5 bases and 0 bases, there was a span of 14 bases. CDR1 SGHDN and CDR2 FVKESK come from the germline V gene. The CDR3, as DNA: TGTGCCAGCAGCAAATCCCAGGGGAACTCCTACGAGCAGTACTTC. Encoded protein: CASSKSQGNSYEQYF.

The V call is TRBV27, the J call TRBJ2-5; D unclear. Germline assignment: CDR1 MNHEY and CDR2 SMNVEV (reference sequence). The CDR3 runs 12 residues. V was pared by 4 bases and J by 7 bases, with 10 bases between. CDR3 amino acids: CASSSPPGTQYF. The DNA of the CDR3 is TGTGCCAGCAGTTCCCCCCCGGGGACCCAGTACTTC.

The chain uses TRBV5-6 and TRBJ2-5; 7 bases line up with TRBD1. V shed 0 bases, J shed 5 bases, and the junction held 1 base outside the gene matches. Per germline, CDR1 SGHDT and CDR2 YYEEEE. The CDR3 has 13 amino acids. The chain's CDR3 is CASSLARGETQYF. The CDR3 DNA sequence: TGTGCCAGCAGCTTGGCCAGGGGGGAGACCCAGTACTTC.

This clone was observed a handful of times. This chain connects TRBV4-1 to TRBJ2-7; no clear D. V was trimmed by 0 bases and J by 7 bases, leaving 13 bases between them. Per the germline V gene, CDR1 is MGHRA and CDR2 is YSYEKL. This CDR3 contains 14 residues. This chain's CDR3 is CASSQEFVGGEQYF. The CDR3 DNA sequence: TGCGCCAGCAGCCAAGAGTTTGTAGGTGGGGAGCAGTACTTC.

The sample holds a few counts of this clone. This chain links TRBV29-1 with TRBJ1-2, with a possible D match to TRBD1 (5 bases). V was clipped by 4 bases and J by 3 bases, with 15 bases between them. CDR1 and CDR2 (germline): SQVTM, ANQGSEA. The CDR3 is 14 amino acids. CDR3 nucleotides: TGCAGCGTTGTGGGGCAGTCTGGGGACTATGGCTACACCTTC. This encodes CSVVGQSGDYGYTF.

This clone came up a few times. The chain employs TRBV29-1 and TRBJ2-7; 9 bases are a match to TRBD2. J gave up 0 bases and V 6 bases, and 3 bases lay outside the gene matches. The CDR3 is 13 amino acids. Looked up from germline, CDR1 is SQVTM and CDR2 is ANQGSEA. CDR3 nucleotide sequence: TGCAGCGTACAAGCGGGAGGCTCCTACGAGCAGTACTTC. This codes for CSVQAGGSYEQYF.

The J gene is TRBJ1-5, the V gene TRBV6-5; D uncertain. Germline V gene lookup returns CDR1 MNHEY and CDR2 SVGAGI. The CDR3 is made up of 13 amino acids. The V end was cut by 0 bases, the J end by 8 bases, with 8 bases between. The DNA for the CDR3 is TGTGCCAGCAGTTACTCTAACAGCGAGCCCCAGCATTTT. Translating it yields CASSYSNSEPQHF.

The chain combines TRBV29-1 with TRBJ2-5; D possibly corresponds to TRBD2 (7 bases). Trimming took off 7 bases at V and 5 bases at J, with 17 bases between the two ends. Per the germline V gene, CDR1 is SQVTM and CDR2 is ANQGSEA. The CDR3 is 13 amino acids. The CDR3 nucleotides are TGCAGCGCCCGGTCGGGGGGCAGCGAGACCCAGTACTTC. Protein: CSARSGGSETQYF.

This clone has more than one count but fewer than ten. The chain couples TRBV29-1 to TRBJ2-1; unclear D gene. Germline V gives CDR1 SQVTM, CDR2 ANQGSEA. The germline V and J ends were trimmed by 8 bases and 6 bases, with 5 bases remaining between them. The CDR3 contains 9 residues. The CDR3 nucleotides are TGCAGCTGGGGCAATGAGCAGTTCTTC. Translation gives CSWGNEQFF.

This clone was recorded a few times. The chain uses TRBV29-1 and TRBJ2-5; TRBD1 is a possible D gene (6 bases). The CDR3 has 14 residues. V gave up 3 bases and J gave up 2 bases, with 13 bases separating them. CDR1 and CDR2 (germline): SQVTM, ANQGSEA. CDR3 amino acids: CSVDEARGQETQYF. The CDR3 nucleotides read TGCAGCGTTGACGAGGCCAGGGGACAAGAGACCCAGTACTTC.

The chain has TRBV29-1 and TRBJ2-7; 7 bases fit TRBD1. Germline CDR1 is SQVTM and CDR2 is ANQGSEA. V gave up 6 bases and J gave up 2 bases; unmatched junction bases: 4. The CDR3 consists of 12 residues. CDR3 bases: TGCAGCGTCTGGGACAGCACCTACGAGCAGTACTTC. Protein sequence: CSVWDSTYEQYF.

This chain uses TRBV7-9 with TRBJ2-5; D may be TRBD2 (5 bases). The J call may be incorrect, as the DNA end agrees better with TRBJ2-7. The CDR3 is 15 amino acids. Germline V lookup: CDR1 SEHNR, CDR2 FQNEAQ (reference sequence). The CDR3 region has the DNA TGTGCCAGCAGCCCCAAGGTTGGGAGCTCCTACGAGCAGTACTTC. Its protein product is CASSPKVGSSYEQYF.